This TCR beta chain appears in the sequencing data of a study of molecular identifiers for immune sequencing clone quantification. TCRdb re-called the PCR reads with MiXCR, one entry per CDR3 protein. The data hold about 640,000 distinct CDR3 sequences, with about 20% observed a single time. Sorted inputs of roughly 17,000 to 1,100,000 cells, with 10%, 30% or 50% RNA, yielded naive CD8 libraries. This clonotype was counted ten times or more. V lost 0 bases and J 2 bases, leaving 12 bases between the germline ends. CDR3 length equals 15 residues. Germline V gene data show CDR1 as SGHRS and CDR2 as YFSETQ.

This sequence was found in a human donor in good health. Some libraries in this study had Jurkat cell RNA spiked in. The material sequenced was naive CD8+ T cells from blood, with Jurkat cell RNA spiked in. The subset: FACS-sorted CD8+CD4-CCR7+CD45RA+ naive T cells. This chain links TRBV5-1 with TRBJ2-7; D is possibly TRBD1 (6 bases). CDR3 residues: CASSLGSGTPYEQYF. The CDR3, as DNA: TGCGCCAGCAGCTTGGGGTCCGGGACACCCTACGAGCAGTACTTC. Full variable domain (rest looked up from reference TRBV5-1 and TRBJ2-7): KAGVTQTPRYLIKTRGQQVTLSCSPISGHRSVSWYQQTPGQGLQFLFEYFSETQRNKGNFPGRFSGRQFSNSRSEMNVSTLELGDSALYLCASSLGSGTPYEQYFGPGTRLTVT.